Below, 4 T cell receptor beta chains from the same sample are listed, as sequenced in a study of early T cells in non-severe SARS-CoV-2 infection. TCRdb reprocessed the 5' RACE reads with MiXCR, giving one entry per CDR3 protein. The sample holds about 30,000 distinct CDR3 sequences, 3% to 5% seen once. Sequenced sample: whole blood. These receptors were collected from an adult who was a healthcare worker with PCR-confirmed SARS-CoV-2 infection or an uninfected control (not recorded which).

In its sample, this clonotype was seen many times. This sequence joins TRBV7-8 and TRBJ1-2, with D possibly TRBD1 on 6 matching bases. The CDR3 contains 14 residues. V lost 0 bases to trimming and J lost 5 bases, with 10 bases between them. CDR1 and CDR2 (germline): SGHVS, FQNEAQ. CDR3 protein: CASSLAGAAYGYTF. The CDR3 DNA is TGTGCCAGCAGCTTAGCGGGGGCCGCGTATGGCTACACCTTC.

This clonotype was recorded at least ten times. The chain uses TRBV5-1 and TRBJ2-5, with 7 bases lining up with TRBD2. The CDR3 consists of 14 residues. The germline CDR1 and CDR2 sequences are SGHRS and YFSETQ. V dropped 6 bases and J dropped 2; count of bases not matched to a gene: 7. The CDR3 spells CASTSPGLQETQYF. The CDR3 DNA reads TGCGCCAGCACCTCTCCGGGACTACAAGAGACCCAGTACTTC.

This clonotype was recorded many times. This CDR3 is CATSGATSLNEQFF. Here the CDR3 DNA reads TGTGCCACCAGTGGCGCTACTAGTTTGAATGAGCAGTTCTTC. The chain combines TRBV24-1 with TRBJ2-1; TRBD2 is a possible D gene (5 bases). The CDR3 length is 14 residues. Trimming took off 5 bases at V and 7 bases at J, with 14 bases between the two ends. Germline values: CDR1 KGHDR, CDR2 SFDVKD.

This clonotype was detected many times. The rearrangement uses TRBV7-2 and TRBJ1-1, with D tentatively TRBD1 (5 bases). The germline CDR1 and CDR2 sequences are SGHTA and FQGNSA. The CDR3 spans 15 residues. Trimming took 2 bases from V and 0 from J, leaving 10 bases between them. The CDR3 loop reads CASSLQGRMNTEAFF. CDR3 coding DNA: TGTGCCAGCAGCTTACAGGGAAGGATGAACACTGAAGCTTTCTTT.